Below, 20 T cell receptor beta chains from the same sample are listed, as sequenced in a study of blood T cell repertoires in COVID-19. This table comes from immunoSEQ multiplex PCR, and its TCRdb copy is limited to in-frame clones, with some not included. The data hold about 160,000 clones, with about 87% observed a single time. What was sequenced was peripheral blood. These receptors all stem from a woman in her fifties or sixties who had recovered from COVID-19.

The chain is built from TRBV5-1 and TRBJ2-7; TRBD1 agrees at 7 bases. The junction had 7 bases not matched to a gene; V was cut back by 1 base and J by 6 bases. This CDR3 spans 14 amino acids. The germline V gene has CDR1 SGHRS and CDR2 YFSETQ. The CDR3 sequence is CASSLPGTVLEQYF. In DNA form, the CDR3 reads TGCGCCAGCAGCTTGCCCGGGACAGTACTCGAGCAGTACTTC.

CDR3 sequence: CASSISTGDRGEQYF. The CDR3 region has the DNA TGTGCCAGTAGTATAAGCACAGGGGATCGCGGCGAGCAGTACTTC. The rearrangement links TRBV19 to TRBJ2-7; 7 bases line up with TRBD1. The CDR3 is 15 residues long. J was trimmed by 6 bases and V by 2 bases; bases with no gene match: 10. The germline CDR1 and CDR2 sequences are LNHDA and SQIVND (reference sequence).

This chain links TRBV18 with TRBJ1-2; D gene uncertain. CDR1 is KGHSH, CDR2 LQKENI, per germline. The CDR3 runs 13 residues. V gave up 3 bases and J gave up 7 bases, with 12 bases separating them. As DNA, the CDR3 is TGTGCCAGCTCACCCGGTCAGCGGGCTGGCTACACCTTC. Translating it yields CASSPGQRAGYTF.

The chain links TRBV7-6 to TRBJ2-3; TRBD2 agrees at 8 bases. The germline gives CDR1 SGHVS, CDR2 FNYEAQ. This CDR3 is built from 15 residues. V lost 8 bases, J lost 5 bases, and 12 bases stayed unmatched. This chain's CDR3 is CASRRGSGGLDTQYF. CDR3 coding DNA: TGTGCCAGCCGGAGGGGGAGCGGGGGATTAGATACGCAGTATTTT.

The table lists this clone with a few counts. The chain combines TRBV10-2 with TRBJ1-5; TRBD1 might be the D (5 bases). In germline, CDR1 is WSHSY, CDR2 SAAADI. CDR3 length equals 18 residues. The V gene lost 3 bases and the J gene lost 2 bases, with 20 bases spanning the gap. The CDR3 is CASSDPRRGRLGNQPQHF. The CDR3 nucleotides are TGCGCCAGCAGTGACCCACGGAGGGGCAGATTAGGCAATCAGCCCCAGCATTTT.

The chain is built from TRBV2 and TRBJ2-5, with D possibly TRBD2 on 5 matching bases. CDR1 SNHLY and CDR2 FYNNEI come from the germline V gene. With 4 bases removed from V and 10 bases from J, the gap between germline ends came to 10 bases. This CDR3 has 11 residues. CDR3 DNA: TGTGCCAGCAGTGGAGAGGGTAACCAGTACTTC. As protein: CASSGEGNQYF. The full variable domain, its missing parts supplied by reference TRBV2 and TRBJ2-5, is EPEVTQTPSHQVTQMGQEVILRCVPISNHLYFYWYRQILGQKVEFLVSFYNNEISEKSEIFDDQFSVERPDGSNFTLKIRSTKLEDSAMYFCASSGEGNQYFGPGTRLLVL.

Of note for this clone: Other DNA sequences in this sample translate to the same CDR3. This chain joins TRBV18 and TRBJ1-1; possibly TRBD1 for D (5 bases). V lost 1 base and J 5 bases, leaving 8 bases between the germline ends. Germline CDR1 reads KGHSH; CDR2 reads LQKENI. This CDR3 has 13 residues. CDR3 protein: CASSPRRGTEAFF. In DNA form, the CDR3 reads TGTGCCAGCTCACCACGGCGGGGGACTGAAGCTTTCTTT.

This sequence joins TRBV28 and TRBJ2-1; 7 bases fit TRBD1. CDR3 length equals 18 residues. Germline V gene sequence: CDR1 MDHEN, CDR2 SYDVKM. V lost 5 bases and J lost 5; bases outside the gene matches: 18. CDR3 loop: CASSPSLPFRDRDNEQFF. CDR3 in DNA: TGTGCCAGCAGTCCTAGCCTTCCCTTCCGGGACAGAGACAATGAGCAGTTCTTC. The variable domain in full, with the rest retrieved from reference TRBV28 and TRBJ2-1, is DVKVTQSSRYLVKRTGEKVFLECVQDMDHENMFWYRQDPGLGLRLIYFSYDVKMKEKGDIPEGYSVSREKKERFSLILESASTNQTSMYLCASSPSLPFRDRDNEQFFGPGTRLTVL.

The chain has TRBV19 and TRBJ2-7; 7 bases map to TRBD1. Trimming at V came to 7 bases and at J to 1 base, leaving 13 bases not matched to a gene. The germline V gene encodes CDR1 LNHDA and CDR2 SQIVND (reference sequence). CDR3 length: 16 residues. CDR3 bases: TGTGCCAGTAAGACAGGGTTCGAAGTCCCTTCCTACGAGCAGTACTTC. It is translated as CASKTGFEVPSYEQYF.

The chain has TRBV11-2 and TRBJ2-5, with D tentatively TRBD2 (5 bases). Trimming removed 1 base from V and 9 bases from J, with 12 bases in between. The CDR3 covers 13 residues. The germline V gene encodes CDR1 SGHAT and CDR2 FQNNGV. CDR3 region: CASSLGGSGAQYF. As DNA, the CDR3 is TGTGCCAGCAGCTTAGGAGGGTCTGGGGCCCAGTACTTC.

The chain joins TRBV24-1 to TRBJ2-1, with D uncertain. The germline V gene encodes CDR1 KGHDR and CDR2 SFDVKD. Deletions cut 4 bases from V and 6 bases from J, with 15 bases between. This CDR3 has 15 residues. CDR3 sequence (DNA): TGTGCCACCAGTGACCAACGACAAGGTCGCAATGAGCAGTTCTTC. Residues: CATSDQRQGRNEQFF.

This sequence joins TRBV27 and TRBJ2-3, with D unresolved. Deletions cut 5 bases from V and 7 bases from J, with 7 bases between. Germline CDR1 MNHEY, CDR2 SMNVEV (reference sequence). The CDR3 spans 11 residues. The CDR3 DNA reads TGTGCCAGCAGTGAACATCATACGCAGTATTTT. It specifies CASSEHHTQYF.

This rearrangement joins TRBV6-5 to TRBJ2-5; D not certain. CDR1 is MNHEY, CDR2 SVGAGI, per germline. The V end lost 7 bases, the J end lost 0 bases, and 12 bases lay between the germline ends. This CDR3 has 14 residues. The CDR3 region is CASTQDMYQETQYF. DNA for the CDR3: TGTGCCAGCACCCAAGACATGTACCAAGAGACCCAGTACTTC.

The rearrangement uses TRBV5-1 and TRBJ2-7, with a tentative D call TRBD1 (6 bases). Per the germline V gene, CDR1 is SGHRS and CDR2 is YFSETQ. V was cut by 4 bases and J by 2 bases, with 16 bases left in between. The CDR3 runs 15 residues. In nucleotides, the CDR3 is TGCGCCAGCAGCCCGGCACAGGGCCTTACCTACGAGCAGTACTTC. Translating gives CASSPAQGLTYEQYF.

This chain connects TRBV5-1 to TRBJ2-7; D is uncertain. V was cut by 5 bases and J by 7 bases, with 16 bases left in between. CDR1 is SGHRS, CDR2 YFSETQ, per germline. The CDR3 is 13 residues long. The CDR3 here is CASSSYMPGEQYF. CDR3 DNA sequence: TGCGCCAGCAGTTCCTATATGCCCGGGGAGCAGTACTTC.

J is TRBJ1-4 and V is TRBV18; 8 nucleotides align to TRBD1. J lost 14 bases, V lost 4 bases, and 15 bases had no gene match. Germline V gives CDR1 KGHSH, CDR2 LQKENI. CDR3 size: 15 residues. As DNA, the CDR3 is TGTGCCAGCTCACTCGACAGGGGCCCATTTTCGGGGCTGTTTTTT. It encodes CASSLDRGPFSGLFF.

The rearrangement uses TRBV5-1 and TRBJ2-1; 14 positions match TRBD2. The CDR3 is made up of 17 amino acids. Germline V gives CDR1 SGHRS, CDR2 YFSETQ. J gave up 7 bases and V 3 bases, and 9 bases lay outside the gene matches. CDR3 loop: CASSWGTSGGRGNEQFF. The CDR3, as DNA: TGCGCCAGCAGCTGGGGGACTAGCGGGGGCCGGGGAAATGAGCAGTTCTTC.

The gene calls are TRBV27 and TRBJ2-7; TRBD2 matches at 9 bases. Germline CDR1 reads MNHEY; CDR2 reads SMNVEV (reference sequence). There are 15 residues in the CDR3. V lost 3 bases to trimming and J lost 3 bases; unmatched junction nucleotides: 6. The DNA for the CDR3 is TGTGCCAGCAGTTTTTCGGCGGGGGGGAACTACGAGCAGTACTTC. Its protein product is CASSFSAGGNYEQYF.

The chain combines TRBV9 with TRBJ2-7; 7 positions agree with TRBD2. CDR1 and CDR2 from the germline V gene are SGDLS and YYNGEE. The CDR3 contains 15 residues. The ends lost 0 bases at V and 6 bases at J; junction bases unmatched: 9. In DNA, the CDR3 is TGTGCCAGCAGCGTAGACTGGGGGGGATATTCCGAGCAGTACTTC. Amino acids: CASSVDWGGYSEQYF.

The chain recombines TRBV10-3 with TRBJ2-3, with D maybe TRBD1 (6 bases). The CDR3 spans 13 residues. Germline lookup yields CDR1 ENHRY and CDR2 SYGVKD. Trimming left V 4 bases short and J 8 bases short, with 13 bases between. The CDR3 loop is CAISGYRDGTQYF. The CDR3 DNA is TGTGCCATCAGTGGGTACAGGGATGGTACGCAGTATTTT.